A single sample gave rise to the 21 T cell receptor beta chains below, sequenced in a study of identifying expanded T cells in peripheral blood (dated by TCRdb to about 2019). The receptor library was made with the immunoSEQ multiplex PCR assay. The immuneACCESS repertoire file appears here via TCRdb, limited to in-frame rearrangements. These files lack a portion of the clones; in checked studies, under half of the deficit traces to unresolved V genes, and the cause of the others is not known. The sample has approximately 100,000 clones on record, 88% of them singletons. The top ten clones comprise approximately 8% of the sample. Sequencing was performed on blood. The receptor source for this set is a person aged 18 to 75 in good health.

CDR3 sequence: CASSEVSYNSPLHF. CDR3 nucleotide sequence: TGTGCCAGCAGTGAAGTCTCCTATAATTCACCCCTCCACTTT. This sequence joins TRBV2 and TRBJ1-6; D is undetermined. The CDR3 is 14 residues long. Trimming pared 1 base from V and 0 bases from J, leaving 1 base between. Germline assignment: CDR1 SNHLY and CDR2 FYNNEI.

V usage is TRBV6-5 and J usage is TRBJ2-1, with D perhaps matching TRBD2 (6 bases). The CDR3 contains 14 residues. Germline CDR1 reads MNHEY; CDR2 reads SVGAGI. The V gene lost 5 bases and the J gene lost 4 bases, with 12 bases spanning the gap. The CDR3 region is CASSPLAVYNEQFF. The DNA of the CDR3 is TGTGCCAGCAGTCCCTTAGCGGTGTACAATGAGCAGTTCTTC.

This chain connects TRBV6-5 to TRBJ1-6; no definite D call. This CDR3 has 14 amino acids. Looked up from germline, CDR1 is MNHEY and CDR2 is SVGAGI. V was pared by 6 bases and J by 6 bases, with 12 bases between. The CDR3 loop is CASRLRPTNSPLHF. CDR3 bases: TGTGCCAGCAGATTACGGCCGACTAATTCACCCCTCCACTTT.

This clone turned up a few times. This chain connects TRBV9 to TRBJ1-5; 7 bases agree with TRBD1. J lost 4 bases, V lost 3 bases, and 7 bases had no gene match. The germline gives CDR1 SGDLS, CDR2 YYNGEE. This CDR3 spans 15 amino acids. Here the CDR3 reads CASSETGAGNQPQHF. The CDR3 DNA reads as TGTGCCAGCAGCGAAACAGGGGCTGGTAATCAGCCCCAGCATTTT.

CDR3 sequence (DNA): TGTGCCAGCACCCAAGGGGACAGGGGGCGCACAGATACGCAGTATTTT. Its translation is CASTQGDRGRTDTQYF. This chain connects TRBV5-5 to TRBJ2-3; TRBD1 matches 12 bases. Germline CDR1 reads SGHKS; CDR2 reads YYEKEE (reference sequence). Trimming cost V 6 bases and J 1 base; bases outside gene matches: 6. The CDR3 consists of 16 residues.

The V and J genes are TRBV19 and TRBJ2-7; 8 bases agree with TRBD1. The germline V gene encodes CDR1 LNHDA and CDR2 SQIVND (reference sequence). V dropped 3 bases and J dropped 2; count of bases not matched to a gene: 3. The CDR3 has 14 residues. CDR3 nucleotide sequence: TGTGCCAGTAGTATCGGACAGGGTACCTACGAGCAGTACTTC. It yields the protein CASSIGQGTYEQYF.

This clone was picked up one time. V gene TRBV7-3 combines with J gene TRBJ1-5; possibly TRBD1 for D (6 bases). Trimming removed 3 bases from V and 7 bases from J, with 10 bases in between. The CDR3 has 13 residues. Germline loops: CDR1 SGHTA, CDR2 FQGTGA. The CDR3 DNA reads TGTGCCAGCAGCTTGACGCAGGGGCAGCCCCAGCATTTT. Protein: CASSLTQGQPQHF. The variable domain in full, with the rest retrieved from reference TRBV7-3 and TRBJ1-5, is GAGVSQTPSNKVTEKGKYVELRCDPISGHTALYWYRQSLGQGPEFLIYFQGTGAADDSGLPNDRFFAVRPEGSVSTLKIQRTERGDSAVYLCASSLTQGQPQHFGDGTRLSIL.

The rearrangement links TRBV7-3 to TRBJ1-2; D remains unclear. CDR1 is SGHTA, CDR2 FQGTGA, per germline. Trimming took off 2 bases at V and 3 bases at J, with 13 bases between the two ends. The CDR3 totals 15 residues. The CDR3 DNA is TGTGCCAGCAGCTTAGGTTTGGAGACCCACTATGGCTACACCTTC. Protein: CASSLGLETHYGYTF.

This chain connects TRBV28 to TRBJ2-1; D is tentatively TRBD1 or TRBD2 (5 bases each). Trimming stripped 7 bases from V and 7 bases from J, with 23 bases between. Germline values: CDR1 MDHEN, CDR2 SYDVKM. The CDR3 spans 16 residues. The CDR3 sequence: CASIHTPSGPGNEQFF. Here the CDR3 DNA reads TGTGCCAGCATCCACACCCCCTCGGGACCTGGGAATGAGCAGTTCTTC.

The chain links TRBV10-3 to TRBJ1-5; TRBD1 is a possible D gene (5 bases). CDR1 is ENHRY and CDR2 is SYGVKD in the germline V gene. CDR3 length equals 18 residues. Between the trimmed V and J ends, which lost 3 bases and 2 bases, there was a span of 20 bases. The CDR3 is CAISETGIGEGGNQPQHF. The DNA for the CDR3 is TGTGCCATCAGTGAAACAGGCATAGGTGAAGGCGGCAATCAGCCCCAGCATTTT.

The chain uses TRBV5-4 and TRBJ2-3, with TRBD1 as a possible D gene (6 bases). Germline V gene lookup returns CDR1 SGHNT and CDR2 YYREEE (reference sequence). The V end lost 4 bases, the J end lost 1 base, and 13 bases lay between the germline ends. This CDR3 contains 15 residues. For the CDR3, the DNA is TGTGCCAGCAGCCCGGACAGCTTCGGCACAGATACGCAGTATTTT. Its protein is CASSPDSFGTDTQYF.

V gene TRBV19 combines with J gene TRBJ2-5, with D possibly being TRBD1 (5 bases). V lost 5 bases, J lost 1 base, and 8 bases lay in between. In germline, CDR1 is LNHDA, CDR2 SQIVND (reference sequence). This CDR3 contains 13 residues. The CDR3 sequence is CASSVQVQETQYF. The DNA for the CDR3 is TGTGCCAGTAGTGTACAGGTCCAAGAGACCCAGTACTTC.

This chain links TRBV7-6 with TRBJ2-5; D possibly matches TRBD1 or TRBD2 (5 bases each). The V and J ends lost 5 bases and 2 bases respectively, with 9 bases between them. CDR1 and CDR2 from the germline V gene are SGHVS and FNYEAQ. This CDR3 has 13 residues. CDR3 sequence reads: CASSPWGQETQYF. The CDR3 coding sequence is TGTGCCAGCAGCCCGTGGGGGCAAGAGACCCAGTACTTC.

The rearrangement uses TRBV7-3 and TRBJ2-7; tentatively, D is TRBD1 (7 bases). The germline V and J ends were trimmed by 2 bases and 5 bases, with 13 bases remaining between them. The CDR3 sequence is 14 residues long. Germline-derived CDR1 and CDR2 are SGHTA and FQGTGA. The CDR3 DNA is TGTGCCAGCAGCTTACGGGGGACAGCGGACGAGCAGTACTTC. Translated: CASSLRGTADEQYF.

The V call is TRBV10-2, the J call TRBJ2-5; 8 bases are a match to TRBD1. This CDR3 is built from 12 residues. With V trimmed by 4 bases and J by 5 bases, 0 bases remained unmatched. Germline V gene lookup returns CDR1 WSHSY and CDR2 SAAADI. The CDR3, as DNA: TGCGCCAGCAGTGGACAGGGGGAGACCCAGTACTTC. Translating gives CASSGQGETQYF.

This clone appeared many times. The V and J genes are TRBV7-2 and TRBJ1-2; D perhaps matches TRBD1 (5 bases). In germline, CDR1 is SGHTA, CDR2 FQGNSA. The ends were cut back, 3 bases at V and 8 bases at J, with 13 bases in the middle. The CDR3 extends over 13 amino acids. The CDR3 coding sequence is TGTGCCAGCAGCTTTGGACACCATGAAGGCTACACCTTC. Its translation is CASSFGHHEGYTF.

The gene calls are TRBV25-1 and TRBJ2-7; D assignment may be TRBD1 or TRBD2 (7 bases each). The CDR3 extends over 16 amino acids. Trimming left V 3 bases short and J 5 bases short, with 20 bases between. Germline loops: CDR1 MGHDK, CDR2 SYGVNS. CDR3 in DNA: TGTGCCAGCAGTGATCCCAGGGGGGGACTTCTAAACGAGCAGTACTTC. Encoded protein: CASSDPRGGLLNEQYF.

The gene calls are TRBV18 and TRBJ2-3; no clear D gene. The length of the CDR3 is 16 residues. The germline V and J ends were trimmed by 0 bases and 5 bases, with 15 bases remaining between them. CDR1 and CDR2 (germline): KGHSH, LQKENI. For the CDR3, the DNA is TGTGCCAGCTCACCACCATCGCCTGGAACGAGAGATACGCAGTATTTT. Amino acids: CASSPPSPGTRDTQYF.

The chain uses TRBV7-3 and TRBJ2-1; D remains unclear. The CDR3 is 15 residues long. Trimming removed 2 bases from V and 4 bases from J, with 12 bases in between. Germline assignment: CDR1 SGHTA and CDR2 FQGTGA. CDR3 residues: CASSLGDDPYNEQFF. CDR3 nucleotide sequence: TGTGCCAGCAGCTTAGGGGATGACCCTTACAATGAGCAGTTCTTC.

The V call is TRBV14, the J call TRBJ1-2; 7 bases agree with TRBD1. Trimming took 4 bases from V and 7 from J; bases not matched to a gene: 3. The germline gives CDR1 SGHDN, CDR2 FVKESK. The CDR3 spans 12 residues. In nucleotides, the CDR3 is TGTGCCAGCAGCCCTCAGGGGGTTGGCTACACCTTC. Amino acid sequence: CASSPQGVGYTF. The complete variable domain, with remaining parts taken from reference TRBV14 and TRBJ1-2, reads EAGVTQFPSHSVIEKGQTVTLRCDPISGHDNLYWYRRVMGKEIKFLLHFVKESKQDESGMPNNRFLAERTGGTYSTLKVQPAELEDSGVYFCASSPQGVGYTFGSGTRLTVV.

The DNA for the CDR3 is TGTGCCAGCAGCTCCTCTACCGGGGTGGAAGCTTTCTTT. Protein: CASSSSTGVEAFF. J is TRBJ1-1 and V is TRBV7-3; D is undetermined. CDR3 length: 13 amino acids. Germline-derived CDR1 and CDR2 are SGHTA and FQGTGA. V shed 4 bases and J shed 8 bases, with 14 bases lying between them.